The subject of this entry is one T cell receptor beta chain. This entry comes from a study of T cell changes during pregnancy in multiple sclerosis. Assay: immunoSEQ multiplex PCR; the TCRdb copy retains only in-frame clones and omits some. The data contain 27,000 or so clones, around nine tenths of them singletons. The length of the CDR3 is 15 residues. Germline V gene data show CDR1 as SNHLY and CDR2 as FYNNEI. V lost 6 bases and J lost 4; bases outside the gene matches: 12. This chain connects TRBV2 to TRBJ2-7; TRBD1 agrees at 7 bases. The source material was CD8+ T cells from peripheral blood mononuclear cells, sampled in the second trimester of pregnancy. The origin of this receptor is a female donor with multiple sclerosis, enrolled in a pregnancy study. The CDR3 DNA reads TGTGCCAGCAGCGGCTGGACAGGCGAGAAATACGAGCAGTACTTC. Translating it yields CASSGWTGEKYEQYF.